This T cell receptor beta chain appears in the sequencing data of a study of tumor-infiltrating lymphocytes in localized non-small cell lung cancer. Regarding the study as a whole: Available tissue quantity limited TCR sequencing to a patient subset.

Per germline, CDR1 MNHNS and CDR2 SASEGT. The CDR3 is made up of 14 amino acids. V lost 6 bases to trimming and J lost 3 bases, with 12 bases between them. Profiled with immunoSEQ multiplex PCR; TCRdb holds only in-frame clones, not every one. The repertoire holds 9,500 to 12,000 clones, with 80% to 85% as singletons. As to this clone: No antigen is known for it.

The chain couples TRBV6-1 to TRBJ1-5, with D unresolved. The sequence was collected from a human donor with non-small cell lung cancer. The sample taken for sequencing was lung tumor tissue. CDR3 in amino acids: CASRKQIPNQPQHF. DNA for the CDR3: TGTGCCAGCAGGAAACAAATCCCCAATCAGCCCCAGCATTTT.